This T cell receptor (beta chain) is drawn from a study of blood T cell repertoires in COVID-19. At the level of the study: Some COVID-19 samples were acute and others convalescent; all came from the United States, Italy and Spain. Nucleic acid was either cDNA or gDNA, and it came from T cells, B-cell-depleted T cells, or PBMCs.

In the source study's methods: How many nucleated cells were present was estimated from reference gene primer amplification. The assay was immunoSEQ multiplex PCR, and TCRdb's table has in-frame clones only and misses some. Clone size and the V and J calls come from that table; the DNA yielded D and trimming. The repertoire includes some 56,000 clones, approximately 80% of them detected once, and roughly 10% sits in the top ten. Trimming left V 4 bases short and J 4 bases short, with 12 bases between. Germline CDR1 KGHDR, CDR2 SFDVKD. This CDR3 has 14 residues. Seattle's enrolled individuals joined amid active infection and were then monitored longitudinally.

Material: peripheral blood. The genes are TRBV24-1 and TRBJ1-2; unclear D gene. The TCR was taken from an elderly man with COVID-19, enrolled during active disease. The CDR3 nucleotides are TGTGCCACCAGTGAATCCCGACGGGGCTATGGCTACACCTTC. Protein sequence: CATSESRRGYGYTF.